The 11 T cell receptor beta chains presented below share a single source sample, sequenced in a study of monozygotic twins with inflammatory bowel disease. TCRdb reprocessed the 5' RACE reads and stores each CDR3 protein as one record, lacking DNA. The sample has approximately 380,000 distinct CDR3 sequences. The sample was blood. The receptors were sampled from a human donor with ulcerative colitis or Crohn's disease, or a healthy co-twin of an affected twin (not recorded which).

This chain uses TRBV4-1 with TRBJ2-7; the D call of TRBD2 rests on TCRdb alone, since no DNA is present to check it. The CDR3 has 15 amino acids. Germline-derived CDR1 and CDR2 are MGHRA and YSYEKL. This chain's CDR3 is CASSHSGGASYEQYF.

The V call is TRBV7-6, the J call TRBJ2-5; TCRdb outputs TRBD2, but without DNA this stays unchecked. The CDR3 extends over 18 amino acids. In germline, CDR1 is SGHVS, CDR2 FNYEAQ. This CDR3 reads CASSPPAGGLVYQETQYF.

The rearrangement uses TRBV11-2 and TRBJ1-4; the TCRdb D gene call, TRBD1, has no DNA to confirm it. CDR3 length: 14 amino acids. Germline loops: CDR1 SGHAT, CDR2 FQNNGV. CDR3 protein: CASSSGTGLGKLFF. Together with reference TRBV11-2 and TRBJ1-4, the CDR3 gives the full variable domain: EAGVAQSPRYKIIEKRQSVAFWCNPISGHATLYWYQQILGQGPKLLIQFQNNGVVDDSQLPKDRFSAERLKGVDSTLKIQPAKLEDSAVYLCASSSGTGLGKLFFGSGTQLSVL.

This chain uses TRBV4-3 with TRBJ2-5; without DNA, the TCRdb call of TRBD2 cannot be checked. The length of the CDR3 is 17 residues. Germline V gene sequence: CDR1 LGHNA, CDR2 YSLEER. The CDR3 sequence: CASSQGDSGDGGETQYF.

The V call is TRBV4-1, the J call TRBJ1-5; TCRdb proposes TRBD1, but this gene call is untestable without DNA. The CDR3 totals 14 residues. CDR1 is MGHRA and CDR2 is YSYEKL in the germline V gene. CDR3: CASSHARGNQPQHF.

The chain has TRBV5-1 and TRBJ2-7; TCRdb's D call of TRBD1 is untestable without DNA. Germline V gene sequence: CDR1 SGHRS, CDR2 YFSETQ. The CDR3 loop spans 20 amino acids. The CDR3 sequence: CASSLFSISSQGPPSYEQYF.

The rearrangement links TRBV19 to TRBJ1-2. This CDR3 comprises 12 residues. CDR1 is LNHDA and CDR2 is SQIVND in the germline V gene (reference sequence). CDR3 sequence reads: CASSTRKGGYTF.

The J gene is TRBJ1-6, the V gene TRBV7-3; TCRdb indicates TRBD1, and absent DNA this call remains unverified. This CDR3 is 14 amino acids long. The germline V gene encodes CDR1 SGHTA and CDR2 FQGTGA. CDR3 loop: CASSTGTGESPLHF.

The rearrangement links TRBV3-1 to TRBJ2-1; checking the TCRdb D call of TRBD1 is not possible without DNA. The V gene's germline CDR1 is LGHDT and CDR2 YNNKEL (reference sequence). CDR3 length: 15 residues. The CDR3 reads CASSRYGTGYNEQFF.

The chain uses TRBV5-1 and TRBJ1-1; TCRdb calls TRBD1, which cannot be checked without DNA. The CDR3 runs 13 residues. In germline, CDR1 is SGHRS, CDR2 YFSETQ. CDR3 in amino acids: CASSGTEATEAFF.

This chain links TRBV20-1 with TRBJ1-1; TCRdb returns TRBD1, unconfirmable since there is no DNA. The CDR3 totals 16 residues. Germline V CDR1 and CDR2: DFQATT, SNEGSKA (reference sequence). The CDR3: CSAREPRGSGSTEAFF.